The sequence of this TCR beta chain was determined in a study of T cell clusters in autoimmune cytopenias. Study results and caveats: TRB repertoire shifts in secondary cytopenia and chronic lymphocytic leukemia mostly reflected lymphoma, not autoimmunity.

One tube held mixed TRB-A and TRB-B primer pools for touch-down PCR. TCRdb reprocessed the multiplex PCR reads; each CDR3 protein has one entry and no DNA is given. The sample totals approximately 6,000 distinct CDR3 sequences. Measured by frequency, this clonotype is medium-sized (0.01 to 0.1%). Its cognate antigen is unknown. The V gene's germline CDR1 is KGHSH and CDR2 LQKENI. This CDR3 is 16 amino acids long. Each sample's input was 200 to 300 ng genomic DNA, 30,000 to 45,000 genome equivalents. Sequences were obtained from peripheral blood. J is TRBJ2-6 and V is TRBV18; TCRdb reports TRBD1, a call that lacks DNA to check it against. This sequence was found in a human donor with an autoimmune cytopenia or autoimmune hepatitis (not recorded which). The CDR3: CASSQTGGFGANVLTF.